This TCR beta chain is drawn from a study of technical replicates of blood from several donors (dated 2017 in TCRdb). As concerns this clone: The clone's antigen remains unknown. Per-base quality was not reported, and no clone a single base away is much larger than it.

The library was made by the immunoSEQ multiplex PCR assay. The table comes from immuneACCESS by way of TCRdb, which keeps in-frame sequences with V and J called. Part of the clones is missing from these tables; in studies checked, under half for an unresolved V gene and the rest for unknown reasons. This sample comprises tens of thousands of clones, around nine tenths of them detected only once. Of the sample, 3.5% to 5% is held by the ten largest clones. The CDR3 covers 17 residues, taking in both the cysteine and the phenylalanine. Only the CDR3 portion is preserved as DNA: 51 bases, with reading frame beginning at the first base. Unmatched junction bases come to 11, with V trimmed by 2 bases and J by 5 bases. From the germline V gene, CDR1 is SGHTA and CDR2 is FQGTGA.

The material sequenced was PBMCs. The sequence was obtained from a human donor in good health. Some clones in this sample may be carry-over from other donors' samples. The sequence is built from TRBV7-3 and TRBJ2-5, with 10 bases in between that match TRBD2. The CDR3 region has the sequence CASSLLGERGGWETQYF. The sequence in DNA is TGTGCCAGCAGCTTATTGGGGGAGCGGGGGGGCTGGGAGACCCAGTACTTC.